This T cell receptor (beta chain) was obtained from a study of T cells of healthy individuals. Using its own MiXCR run on the 5' RACE reads, TCRdb lists one record per CDR3 protein. The data contain around 90,000 distinct CDR3 sequences, roughly 5% of them seen just once; the ten biggest clones take up 7.5% to 8%. The CDR3 is made up of 15 amino acids. CDR1 is SGHRS and CDR2 is YFSETQ in the germline V gene. Between the trimmed V and J ends, which lost 2 bases and 2 bases, there was a span of 12 bases. This clonotype was seen many times. The source of this sequence is a female donor in good health. V gene TRBV5-1 combines with J gene TRBJ2-3; perhaps TRBD2 as D (6 bases). This CDR3 is CASSFFSGTTDTQYF. CDR3 DNA sequence: TGCGCCAGCAGCTTTTTTAGCGGCACCACAGATACGCAGTATTTT.